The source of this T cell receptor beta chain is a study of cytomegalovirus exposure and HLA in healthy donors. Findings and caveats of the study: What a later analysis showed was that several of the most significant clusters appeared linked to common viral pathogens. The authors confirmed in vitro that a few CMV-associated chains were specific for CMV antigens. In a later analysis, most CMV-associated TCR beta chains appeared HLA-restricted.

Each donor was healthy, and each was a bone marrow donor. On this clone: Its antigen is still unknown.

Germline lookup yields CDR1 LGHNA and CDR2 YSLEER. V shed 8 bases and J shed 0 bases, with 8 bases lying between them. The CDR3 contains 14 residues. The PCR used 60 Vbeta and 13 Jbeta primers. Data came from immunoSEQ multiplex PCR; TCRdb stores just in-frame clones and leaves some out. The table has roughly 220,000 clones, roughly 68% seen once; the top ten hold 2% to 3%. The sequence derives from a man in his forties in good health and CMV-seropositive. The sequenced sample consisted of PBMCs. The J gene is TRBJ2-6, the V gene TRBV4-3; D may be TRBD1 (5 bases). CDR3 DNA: TGCGCCAGCGCCACAGGCTCTGGGGCCAACGTCCTGACTTTC. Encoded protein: CASATGSGANVLTF.